The clone carrying this TCR beta chain turned up a few times. As yet, its antigen is unknown. The sample belongs to a study of cytomegalovirus exposure and HLA in healthy donors. Germline CDR1 is SGHAT and CDR2 is FQDESV (reference sequence). The CDR3 consists of 16 residues. V lost 3 bases and J lost 2; bases outside the gene matches: 7. Study findings and constraints: Some TCR beta chains (more than 150 of them) were listed as cytomegalovirus-associated. The study found most TCR sequences rare, yet found some public TCRs in many donors. In vitro data verified three CMV-associated chains as specific for CMV antigens. Reportedly, cytomegalovirus status was diagnosed with high sensitivity and specificity.

The method was immunoSEQ multiplex PCR; TCRdb's version includes in-frame clones alone and lacks a portion of them. The sample includes about 120,000 clones, about 84% seen only once; the top ten take roughly 2%. Material: PBMCs. The clonotype originates from a woman in her twenties or thirties in good health and CMV-seronegative. The chain couples TRBV11-1 to TRBJ2-5, with 9 bases aligning to TRBD2. Here the CDR3 DNA reads TGTGCCAGCAGCTTCCCGACTAGCGGTTTACAAGAGACCCAGTACTTC. Protein sequence: CASSFPTSGLQETQYF. Drawing the rest from reference TRBV11-1 and TRBJ2-5, the complete variable domain is EAEVAQSPRYKITEKSQAVAFWCDPISGHATLYWYRQILGQGPELLVQFQDESVVDDSQLPKDRFSAERLKGVDSTLKIQPAELGDSAMYLCASSFPTSGLQETQYFGPGTRLLVL.